The 16 T cell receptor beta chains in this list originate from one sample, sequenced in a study of cytomegalovirus exposure and HLA in healthy donors. PCR involved 60 Vbeta and 13 Jbeta primers. The table came from immunoSEQ multiplex PCR; TCRdb's copy has only in-frame clones and leaves some out. The sample records 100,000 to 150,000 clones, roughly 77% being singletons. Sequencing used PBMCs. The receptors were gathered from a woman aged 40 to 49 in good health and CMV-seropositive.

The CDR3 nucleotides are TGTGCCAGCAGTTACGTGGGAGGGGAGAGCGAGCAGTACTTC. Translated, it gives CASSYVGGESEQYF. The chain uses TRBV6-6 and TRBJ2-7, with TRBD2 matching 7 bases. In germline, CDR1 is MNHNY, CDR2 SVGAGI (reference sequence). The CDR3 contains 14 residues. V gave up 2 bases and J gave up 6 bases; unmatched junction bases: 7.

The gene calls are TRBV28 and TRBJ1-2; TRBD1 agrees at 8 bases. Germline values: CDR1 MDHEN, CDR2 SYDVKM. This CDR3 spans 15 amino acids. The V segment lost 4 bases and the J segment 2 bases; nucleotides outside the gene matches: 6. The CDR3 loop is CASSSWTGQNYGYTF. The CDR3 nucleotides are TGTGCCAGCAGTTCTTGGACAGGGCAGAACTATGGCTACACCTTC.

This chain uses TRBV2 with TRBJ1-3, with D unclear. The germline gives CDR1 SNHLY, CDR2 FYNNEI. This CDR3 has 15 residues. Between the trimmed V and J ends, which lost 7 bases and 0 bases, there was a span of 13 bases. CDR3 sequence: CASTMGMISGNTIYF. The CDR3 DNA sequence: TGTGCCAGCACCATGGGCATGATCTCTGGAAACACCATATATTTT.

The chain is built from TRBV27 and TRBJ2-7, with 8 bases fitting TRBD1. CDR1 and CDR2 (germline): MNHEY, SMNVEV (reference sequence). There are 14 residues in the CDR3. The junction had 5 bases not matched to a gene; V was cut back by 2 bases and J by 5 bases. CDR3 residues: CASSLGAGGDEQYF. The CDR3 nucleotides are TGTGCCAGCAGTTTAGGGGCAGGGGGCGACGAGCAGTACTTC.

The rearrangement links TRBV6-1 to TRBJ1-1, with D possibly matching TRBD1 (6 bases). Trimming removed 7 bases at V and 0 bases at J, with 15 bases between. The CDR3 is 15 amino acids. Germline CDR1 reads MNHNS; CDR2 reads SASEGT. CDR3 nucleotide sequence: TGTGCCAGCAAACCTATTACAGGGTTGAACACTGAAGCTTTCTTT. This codes for CASKPITGLNTEAFF.

The chain employs TRBV21-1 and TRBJ2-3; whether TRBD2, the table's D call, matches the DNA was not checked. TRBV21-1 has pseudogene status. This CDR3 is built from 20 residues. The CDR3 protein is CASRWVTGTSGGNRTDTQYF. The CDR3 region has the DNA TGTGCCAGCAGGTGGGTAACCGGGACTAGCGGGGGGAATCGCACAGATACGCAGTATTTT.

The chain carries TRBV28 and TRBJ1-5; D may be TRBD1 (5 bases). CDR3 length: 14 residues. Germline CDR1 reads MDHEN; CDR2 reads SYDVKM. V lost 6 bases and J lost 7, with 16 bases in between. CDR3 loop: CASSLGAVGQPQHF. The CDR3 DNA is TGTGCCAGCAGCTTAGGGGCGGTAGGGCAGCCCCAGCATTTT.

The chain links TRBV27 to TRBJ2-1, with 7 bases fitting TRBD1. Germline CDR1 MNHEY, CDR2 SMNVEV (reference sequence). The trim removed 5 bases at V and 12 bases at J, leaving 16 bases unmatched. The length of the CDR3 is 15 residues. CDR3 protein: CASSLRDSLGVGQFF. CDR3 nucleotides: TGTGCCAGCAGTCTCCGGGACAGCCTCGGGGTCGGGCAGTTCTTC.

This clone was counted a single time. The chain combines TRBV5-4 with TRBJ2-7, with 10 bases matching TRBD1. In germline, CDR1 is SGHNT, CDR2 YYREEE (reference sequence). This CDR3 has 13 residues. Losses at the gene ends were 9 bases for V and 4 bases for J; bases not matched to a gene: 7. CDR3 amino acids: CATGTGAQYEQYF. The DNA of the CDR3 is TGTGCCACCGGGACAGGGGCCCAATACGAGCAGTACTTC. The full variable domain, its missing parts supplied by reference TRBV5-4 and TRBJ2-7, is ETGVTQSPTHLIKTRGQQVTLRCSSQSGHNTVSWYQQALGQGPQFIFQYYREEENGRGNFPPRFSGLQFPNYSSELNVNALELDDSALYLCATGTGAQYEQYFGPGTRLTVT.

The rearrangement links TRBV19 to TRBJ2-7, with TRBD2 matching 8 bases. J lost 0 bases, V lost 9 bases, and 10 bases had no gene match. There are 15 residues in the CDR3. Germline V CDR1 and CDR2: LNHDA, SQIVND (reference sequence). In nucleotides, the CDR3 is TGTGCCAGCCACGGGAGGGGCGGGACCTCCTACGAGCAGTACTTC. This sequence encodes CASHGRGGTSYEQYF.

The rearrangement links TRBV5-1 to TRBJ2-2; TRBD2 might be the D (5 bases). V lost 1 base and J lost 2, with 9 bases in between. The germline V gene encodes CDR1 SGHRS and CDR2 YFSETQ. This CDR3 has 15 residues. The CDR3 DNA follows: TGCGCCAGCAGCTTGCAGAGGGCCAACACCGGGGAGCTGTTTTTT. As protein: CASSLQRANTGELFF.

V usage is TRBV7-2 and J usage is TRBJ1-2; possibly TRBD1 for D (5 bases). V was pared by 5 bases and J by 3 bases, with 19 bases between. The CDR3 runs 16 residues. The V gene's germline CDR1 is SGHTA and CDR2 FQGNSA. CDR3 amino acids: CASSQSSQEGYYGYTF. CDR3 DNA sequence: TGTGCCAGCAGCCAATCTAGCCAGGAGGGGTACTATGGCTACACCTTC.

The chain uses TRBV7-8 and TRBJ1-5; 7 bases line up with TRBD1. CDR3 length equals 15 residues. V gave up 0 bases and J gave up 4 bases; unmatched junction bases: 3. CDR1 and CDR2 (germline): SGHVS, FQNEAQ. The CDR3 bases are TGTGCCAGCAGCTTAGCCTCAGGGGGGAATCAGCCCCAGCATTTT. Its protein product is CASSLASGGNQPQHF.

The chain couples TRBV18 to TRBJ1-4; 10 bases match TRBD1. The CDR3 extends over 14 amino acids. V gave up 6 bases and J gave up 5 bases; unmatched junction bases: 3. Germline CDR1 KGHSH, CDR2 LQKENI. The CDR3 nucleotides read TGTGCCAGCTCCCCGGGACAGGGGAATGAAAAACTGTTTTTT. This sequence encodes CASSPGQGNEKLFF.

The rearrangement uses TRBV7-9 and TRBJ1-1; D is ambiguous. The CDR3 consists of 13 residues. Germline values: CDR1 SEHNR, CDR2 FQNEAQ (reference sequence). V dropped 2 bases and J dropped 1 base, with 5 bases sitting between them. The CDR3 sequence: CASSLSENTEAFF. CDR3 coding DNA: TGTGCCAGCAGCTTATCAGAGAACACTGAAGCTTTCTTT.

Remarks on this clone: One end of the junction varies from germline; a read error may be responsible. The chain employs TRBV7-9 and TRBJ1-2, with 9 bases lining up with TRBD1. This CDR3 is 16 amino acids long. Germline-derived CDR1 and CDR2 are SEHNR and FQNEAQ (reference sequence). The CDR3 DNA reads TGTTCCAGCAGCCCTCAATCCGGGACAGGGACCCGCGGCTACACCTTC. Translating it yields CSSSPQSGTGTRGYTF. The full variable domain, rest sourced from reference TRBV7-9 and TRBJ1-2, is DTGVSQNPRHKITKRGQNVTFRCDPISEHNRLYWYRQTLGQGPEFLTYFQNEAQLEKSRLLSDRFSAERPKGSFSTLEIQRTEQGDSAMYLCSSSPQSGTGTRGYTFGSGTRLTVV.